The 28 T cell receptor beta chains in this list originate from one sample, sequenced in a study of beta chain features in type 1 diabetes. Points from the study as a whole: Type 1 diabetes patients showed a moderate but significant shortening of TCRB CDR3s in all four CD4+ subsets.

As every portion of the isolated RNA was reverse transcribed, the sequencing read expressed TCRB transcripts. Data came from immunoSEQ multiplex PCR; TCRdb stores just in-frame clones and leaves some out. Seen here are some 52,000 clones, roughly 39% observed once, and the top ten hold around 1.5%. No antigen has been identified for these receptors. The source material was Tregs from blood. The receptors originated from a man aged 25 to 40 with type 1 diabetes.

The chain couples TRBV5-1 to TRBJ2-7; D is perhaps TRBD2 (6 bases). The CDR3 covers 15 residues. Germline CDR1 is SGHRS and CDR2 is YFSETQ. Deletions cut 2 bases from V and 0 bases from J, with 12 bases between. This CDR3 reads CASSFLGGSSYEQYF. DNA for the CDR3: TGCGCCAGCAGCTTTCTCGGGGGTAGCTCCTACGAGCAGTACTTC. The whole variable domain, filled in from reference TRBV5-1 and TRBJ2-7, reads KAGVTQTPRYLIKTRGQQVTLSCSPISGHRSVSWYQQTPGQGLQFLFEYFSETQRNKGNFPGRFSGRQFSNSRSEMNVSTLELGDSALYLCASSFLGGSSYEQYFGPGTRLTVT.

V is TRBV5-6 and J is TRBJ2-5, with 11 bases matching TRBD2. The CDR3 consists of 16 residues. The V segment lost 2 bases and the J segment 7 bases; nucleotides outside the gene matches: 10. Germline values: CDR1 SGHDT, CDR2 YYEEEE. The CDR3 protein is CASSLVDSGRAGTQYF. The CDR3 DNA is TGTGCCAGCAGCTTAGTTGATAGCGGGAGGGCGGGGACCCAGTACTTC.

This clone is labeled as medium-sized (0.01 to 0.1%). V is TRBV5-1 and J is TRBJ2-5, with a possible D match to TRBD1 (5 bases). Germline V gene lookup returns CDR1 SGHRS and CDR2 YFSETQ. V was shortened by 1 base and J by 4 bases, with 14 bases between the two germline ends. This CDR3 is built from 15 residues. CDR3 loop: CASSLQGFSSETQYF. Written as DNA, the CDR3 is TGCGCCAGCAGCTTGCAGGGTTTTTCGTCAGAGACCCAGTACTTC.

V and J are TRBV6-1 and TRBJ1-1; D is undetermined. CDR3 size: 13 residues. Germline V gene data show CDR1 as MNHNS and CDR2 as SASEGT. The V end was cut by 6 bases, the J end by 0 bases, with 8 bases between. CDR3 nucleotides: TGTGCCAGCAGGCGACTATTGAACACTGAAGCTTTCTTT. Its translation: CASRRLLNTEAFF.

This clone was seen a handful of times. The chain is built from TRBV2 and TRBJ2-3, with TRBD1 identical over 7 bases. This CDR3 has 15 residues. The germline V gene has CDR1 SNHLY and CDR2 FYNNEI. V shed 6 bases and J 0 bases; nucleotides not matched to a gene: 6. This CDR3 is CASSYQQGSTDTQYF. For the CDR3, the DNA is TGTGCCAGCAGCTATCAACAGGGGAGCACAGATACGCAGTATTTT.

The chain combines TRBV18 with TRBJ1-2; D possibly corresponds to TRBD1 (5 bases). V was trimmed by 0 bases and J by 4 bases, leaving 18 bases between them. The length of the CDR3 is 17 residues. CDR1 and CDR2 from the germline V gene are KGHSH and LQKENI. The CDR3 coding sequence is TGTGCCAGCTCACCACCAATGGCGGGCGGCGGGGCCTATGGCTACACCTTC. As protein: CASSPPMAGGGAYGYTF.

This clone was detected a few times. The chain combines TRBV18 with TRBJ2-3; 7 positions agree with TRBD1. The germline CDR1 and CDR2 sequences are KGHSH and LQKENI. Unmatched junction bases numbered 4, after V lost 6 bases and J lost 1 base. The CDR3 totals 14 residues. CDR3 sequence: CASSRGQGTDTQYF. The CDR3 DNA reads TGTGCCAGCTCCCGAGGACAGGGCACAGATACGCAGTATTTT.

This clone was seen once. The chain couples TRBV5-1 to TRBJ2-7; a possible D gene is TRBD1 (6 bases). The germline CDR1 and CDR2 sequences are SGHRS and YFSETQ. V lost 2 bases and J 0 bases, leaving 12 bases between the germline ends. This CDR3 comprises 15 residues. The CDR3 DNA reads as TGCGCCAGCAGCTTCCGGGACACGAGCTCCTACGAGCAGTACTTC. It yields the protein CASSFRDTSSYEQYF.

The rearrangement joins TRBV5-6 to TRBJ1-4; perhaps TRBD1 as D (5 bases). This CDR3 is built from 15 residues. The ends were cut back, 0 bases at V and 3 bases at J, with 9 bases in the middle. CDR1 is SGHDT, CDR2 YYEEEE, per germline. CDR3: CASSLVRGANEKLFF. CDR3 bases: TGTGCCAGCAGCTTGGTAAGGGGCGCTAATGAAAAACTGTTTTTT.

This clone was counted between two and nine times. The J gene is TRBJ2-1, the V gene TRBV29-1; 8 nucleotides agree with TRBD2. J was trimmed by 6 bases and V by 5 bases; bases with no gene match: 15. The CDR3 spans 16 residues. Germline CDR1 SQVTM, CDR2 ANQGSEA. The DNA for the CDR3 is TGCAGCGTTCTAGGCGCCAGGACTAGCATGAGCAATGAGCAGTTCTTC. This translates into CSVLGARTSMSNEQFF.

The chain recombines TRBV5-1 with TRBJ2-5, with 7 bases aligning to TRBD2. The germline V gene has CDR1 SGHRS and CDR2 YFSETQ. V lost 4 bases, J lost 1 base, and 4 bases stayed unmatched. This CDR3 is 14 amino acids long. The CDR3 region has the DNA TGCGCCAGCAGCGGTTCTAGCGGCCAAGAGACCCAGTACTTC. Amino acid sequence: CASSGSSGQETQYF.

The rearrangement links TRBV2 to TRBJ2-2; 15 bases are shared with TRBD2. The CDR3 contains 18 residues. Trimming at V came to 9 bases and at J to 3 bases, leaving 11 bases not matched to a gene. Per the germline V gene, CDR1 is SNHLY and CDR2 is FYNNEI. The CDR3 DNA reads TGTGCCAGACTGACCGGGACTAGCGGGGGGCCTGACACCGGGGAGCTGTTTTTT. Translating it yields CARLTGTSGGPDTGELFF.

The V gene is TRBV11-2, the J gene TRBJ2-7; a weak D match, TRBD2 (5 bases). V lost 5 bases and J 1 base, leaving 18 bases between the germline ends. The CDR3 covers 16 residues. CDR1 and CDR2 from the germline V gene are SGHAT and FQNNGV. CDR3 nucleotides: TGTGCCAGCAGCCCCCGTGCGGCAGCGGCATCCTACGAGCAGTACTTC. Amino acid sequence: CASSPRAAAASYEQYF.

The chain uses TRBV7-9 and TRBJ2-5; D remains ambiguous. The end of the DNA is better explained by TRBJ2-7, so the J call may be wrong. Germline CDR1 is SEHNR and CDR2 is FQNEAQ (reference sequence). CDR3 length: 16 amino acids. The DNA for the CDR3 is TGTGCCAGCAGCTTAGAGCCGGCCACAACAAACTACGAGCAGTACTTC. As protein: CASSLEPATTNYEQYF.

This clone is classed as medium-sized (0.01 to 0.1%). The J gene is TRBJ2-1, the V gene TRBV10-3; a possible D gene is TRBD1 (6 bases). CDR1 and CDR2 from the germline V gene are ENHRY and SYGVKD. V was shortened by 0 bases and J by 9 bases, with 15 bases between the two germline ends. The CDR3 loop spans 15 amino acids. The CDR3 bases are TGTGCCATCAGTGAGTCGAGGGGGAGTGTGGCTGAGCAGTTCTTC. Protein product: CAISESRGSVAEQFF.

This clone occurred a few times. The V and J genes are TRBV5-5 and TRBJ1-2, with D unresolved. Between the trimmed V and J ends, which lost 1 base and 4 bases, there was a span of 11 bases. The CDR3 covers 14 residues. Germline values: CDR1 SGHKS, CDR2 YYEKEE (reference sequence). CDR3 sequence: CASSLRSGPYGYTF. CDR3 DNA sequence: TGTGCCAGCAGCTTGAGGTCGGGTCCCTATGGCTACACCTTC. The full variable domain, its missing parts supplied by reference TRBV5-5 and TRBJ1-2, is DAGVTQSPTHLIKTRGQQVTLRCSPISGHKSVSWYQQVLGQGPQFIFQYYEKEERGRGNFPDRFSARQFPNYSSELNVNALLLGDSALYLCASSLRSGPYGYTFGSGTRLTVV.

The chain uses TRBV7-2 and TRBJ2-2; D unclear. The germline V gene encodes CDR1 SGHTA and CDR2 FQGNSA. The CDR3 has 13 residues. The V end was cut by 4 bases, the J end by 1 base, with 4 bases between. The CDR3 DNA is TGTGCCAGCAGCTCAATGAACACCGGGGAGCTGTTTTTT. Translated, it gives CASSSMNTGELFF.

The chain has TRBV5-1 and TRBJ2-3; 7 nucleotides line up with TRBD1. The germline V gene has CDR1 SGHRS and CDR2 YFSETQ. The trim removed 0 bases at V and 2 bases at J, leaving 6 bases unmatched. The CDR3 runs to 16 residues. The CDR3 loop reads CASSLDRDSFTDTQYF. The CDR3 coding sequence is TGCGCCAGCAGCTTGGACCGGGACAGCTTCACAGATACGCAGTATTTT.

V gene TRBV6-1 combines with J gene TRBJ2-1; D is unclear. CDR1 and CDR2 (germline): MNHNS, SASEGT. The CDR3 totals 14 residues. Trimming took 1 base from V and 1 from J, leaving 5 bases between them. Written as DNA, the CDR3 is TGTGCCAGCAGTGAAGACAGATCCTACAATGAGCAGTTCTTC. As protein: CASSEDRSYNEQFF.

Notes on this clone: Other DNA sequences in this sample translate to the same CDR3. J is TRBJ1-4 and V is TRBV29-1; D is possibly TRBD1 (5 bases). The CDR3 runs to 14 residues. Trimming shortened V by 7 bases and J by 8 bases, and 20 bases separated the two germline ends. CDR1 SQVTM and CDR2 ANQGSEA come from the germline V gene. CDR3 sequence reads: CSASTQGGREKLFF. For the CDR3, the DNA is TGCAGCGCTTCTACTCAGGGAGGTCGCGAAAAACTGTTTTTT.

The rearrangement joins TRBV5-1 to TRBJ2-7; D is uncertain. The V gene's germline CDR1 is SGHRS and CDR2 YFSETQ. The V and J ends lost 0 bases and 4 bases respectively, with 5 bases between them. The length of the CDR3 is 12 residues. The CDR3 DNA is TGCGCCAGCAGCTTGGACTTATACGAGCAGTACTTC. It yields the protein CASSLDLYEQYF.

The rearrangement uses TRBV7-2 and TRBJ2-5, with TRBD1 as a possible D gene (6 bases). V was pared by 1 base and J by 4 bases, with 10 bases between. The CDR3 runs to 14 residues. Germline lookup yields CDR1 SGHTA and CDR2 FQGNSA. CDR3 in amino acids: CASSLGIGGETQYF. The CDR3 DNA follows: TGTGCCAGCAGCTTAGGTATAGGGGGAGAGACCCAGTACTTC.

This clone was seen only a few times. The chain combines TRBV5-1 with TRBJ1-4, with 12 bases lining up with TRBD1. The germline V gene has CDR1 SGHRS and CDR2 YFSETQ. Trimming at V came to 3 bases and at J to 8 bases, leaving 8 bases not matched to a gene. The CDR3 runs 16 residues. For the CDR3, the DNA is TGCGCCAGCAGCTGGGGACAGGGGGCACGGGGGGAAAAACTGTTTTTT. Amino acids: CASSWGQGARGEKLFF.

The chain recombines TRBV11-2 with TRBJ2-2; possibly TRBD2 for D (5 bases). There are 15 residues in the CDR3. Germline loops: CDR1 SGHAT, CDR2 FQNNGV. The V end lost 4 bases, the J end lost 7 bases, and 16 bases lay between the germline ends. CDR3 sequence reads: CASSSTRTGSGELFF. The CDR3 region has the DNA TGTGCCAGCAGCTCAACCCGGACGGGGAGCGGGGAGCTGTTTTTT.

This clone appeared once. The V and J genes are TRBV15 and TRBJ2-3; 8 nucleotides align to TRBD2. V lost 1 base and J lost 2; bases outside the gene matches: 5. Germline CDR1 is LNHNV and CDR2 is YYDKDF (reference sequence). The CDR3 is 16 amino acids. The CDR3 protein is CATSRAGGRLTDTQYF. Here the CDR3 DNA reads TGTGCCACCAGCAGAGCTGGCGGGAGGCTCACAGATACGCAGTATTTT.

In its sample, this clone was seen a few times. The chain joins TRBV2 to TRBJ1-4; 8 positions agree with TRBD1. This CDR3 is built from 15 residues. J was trimmed by 7 bases and V by 6 bases; bases with no gene match: 10. Germline loops: CDR1 SNHLY, CDR2 FYNNEI. This chain's CDR3 is CASRGSTGGGEKLFF. For the CDR3, the DNA is TGTGCCAGCAGGGGTTCTACAGGGGGAGGTGAAAAACTGTTTTTT.

The rearrangement uses TRBV7-2 and TRBJ2-4; TRBD2 aligns across 7 bases. Germline trimming cut 1 base from V and 6 bases from J; bases unmatched to any gene: 9. This CDR3 contains 16 residues. Germline V gene sequence: CDR1 SGHTA, CDR2 FQGNSA. DNA for the CDR3: TGTGCCAGCAGCTTAGTATGGGGGGGAGGTGGAAACATTCAGTACTTC. Its protein product is CASSLVWGGGGNIQYF.

This clone turned up a few times. The chain joins TRBV9 to TRBJ2-7; D might be TRBD1 (5 bases). This CDR3 has 15 amino acids. Germline V gives CDR1 SGDLS, CDR2 YYNGEE. Trimming cost V 0 bases and J 1 base, with 11 bases left between them. CDR3 loop: CASSVAGHESYEQYF. The CDR3 nucleotides read TGTGCCAGCAGCGTAGCTGGACACGAATCCTACGAGCAGTACTTC.